A single sample is the source of the 10 T cell receptor beta chains below, sequenced in a study of OX40 agonist ivuxolimab in advanced cancers. Only in-frame clones appear in the TCRdb table, and some are missing; sequencing was by immunoSEQ multiplex PCR. The table includes tens of thousands of clones, 70% to 90% detected once. The sequences come from CD4+ or CD8+ T cells sorted from blood, collected in a trial of the OX40 agonist ivuxolimab. The source is an adult with an advanced solid tumor such as melanoma, head and neck, liver or kidney cancer.

The gene calls are TRBV27 and TRBJ2-3, with D maybe TRBD1 (5 bases). The germline V gene encodes CDR1 MNHEY and CDR2 SMNVEV (reference sequence). Trimming pared 4 bases from V and 1 base from J, leaving 6 bases between. The CDR3 sequence is 13 residues long. The CDR3: CASSWGGTDTQYF. The CDR3 region has the DNA TGTGCCAGCAGTTGGGGCGGCACAGATACGCAGTATTTT.

This chain connects TRBV2 to TRBJ1-2, with a weak D call TRBD1 (5 bases). Between the trimmed V and J ends, which lost 3 bases and 6 bases, there was a span of 17 bases. CDR1 is SNHLY, CDR2 FYNNEI, per germline. This CDR3 has 15 amino acids. CDR3 protein: CASSDRPGQVHGYTF. The CDR3 nucleotides read TGTGCCAGCAGTGATCGTCCGGGGCAGGTTCATGGCTACACCTTC. The entire variable domain, with the rest obtained from reference TRBV2 and TRBJ1-2, is as follows: EPEVTQTPSHQVTQMGQEVILRCVPISNHLYFYWYRQILGQKVEFLVSFYNNEISEKSEIFDDQFSVERPDGSNFTLKIRSTKLEDSAMYFCASSDRPGQVHGYTFGSGTRLTVV.

The chain links TRBV10-3 to TRBJ2-7, with TRBD2 identical over 10 bases. J was trimmed by 2 bases and V by 10 bases; bases with no gene match: 14. CDR1 is ENHRY, CDR2 SYGVKD, per germline. The CDR3 consists of 16 residues. CDR3 DNA sequence: TGTGCCACGCAGGAAACTACTAGCGGGGAAACCTACGAGCAGTACTTC. Its protein product is CATQETTSGETYEQYF.

This clone was picked up one time. This chain uses TRBV30 with TRBJ1-2, with D maybe TRBD1 (6 bases). The germline V gene has CDR1 GTSNPN and CDR2 SVGIG (reference sequence). Trimming left V 2 bases short and J 2 bases short, with 9 bases between. This CDR3 contains 13 residues. CDR3 amino acids: CAWSTTGNYGYTF. Written as DNA, the CDR3 is TGTGCCTGGAGTACCACAGGGAACTATGGCTACACCTTC.

The rearrangement joins TRBV9 to TRBJ2-1; 9 bases agree with TRBD2. This CDR3 spans 15 amino acids. The germline V gene has CDR1 SGDLS and CDR2 YYNGEE. V shed 4 bases, J shed 9 bases, and the junction held 11 bases outside the gene matches. As DNA, the CDR3 is TGTGCCAGCAGCATTTCTGCGGGGGGGCCGGGTGAGCAGTTCTTC. As protein: CASSISAGGPGEQFF.

The V gene is TRBV2, the J gene TRBJ1-5; D is unclear. The CDR3 is 13 residues long. Trimming pared 6 bases from V and 5 bases from J, leaving 11 bases between. Germline values: CDR1 SNHLY, CDR2 FYNNEI. CDR3 in DNA: TGTGCCAGCAGCGGACCCTCGGATCAGCCCCAGCATTTT. Encoded protein: CASSGPSDQPQHF. Filled out from reference TRBV2 and TRBJ1-5, the complete variable domain reads EPEVTQTPSHQVTQMGQEVILRCVPISNHLYFYWYRQILGQKVEFLVSFYNNEISEKSEIFDDQFSVERPDGSNFTLKIRSTKLEDSAMYFCASSGPSDQPQHFGDGTRLSIL.

J is TRBJ1-2 and V is TRBV7-8, with 9 positions matching TRBD1. The CDR3 is 14 residues long. The V segment lost 4 bases and the J segment 4 bases; nucleotides outside the gene matches: 4. Per germline, CDR1 SGHVS and CDR2 FQNEAQ. As DNA, the CDR3 is TGTGCCAGCAGCTCATCGACAGGGGGCTATGGCTACACCTTC. Its translation is CASSSSTGGYGYTF.

J is TRBJ2-7 and V is TRBV27; 8 positions agree with TRBD2. This CDR3 has 13 residues. Trimming removed 6 bases from V and 2 bases from J; junction bases left unmatched: 3. Germline CDR1 MNHEY, CDR2 SMNVEV (reference sequence). The CDR3 region is CASSLAGPYEQYF. CDR3 sequence (DNA): TGTGCCAGCAGCTTAGCGGGACCCTACGAGCAGTACTTC.

The chain has TRBV27 and TRBJ1-5; D ambiguous. CDR3 length: 16 amino acids. Germline V CDR1 and CDR2: MNHEY, SMNVEV (reference sequence). Trimming stripped 5 bases from V and 3 bases from J, with 17 bases between. CDR3 amino acids: CASSEARWGVNQPQHF. The CDR3 DNA is TGTGCCAGCAGTGAAGCGCGGTGGGGAGTCAATCAGCCCCAGCATTTT.

This clone was counted a single time. The gene calls are TRBV27 and TRBJ2-2; D gene uncertain. CDR3 length: 14 amino acids. Trimming removed 3 bases at V and 8 bases at J, with 13 bases between. CDR1 is MNHEY and CDR2 is SMNVEV in the germline V gene (reference sequence). The CDR3 coding sequence is TGTGCCAGCAGTTTGCAGGTCCCGGCTGGGGAGCTGTTTTTT. Translated: CASSLQVPAGELFF.